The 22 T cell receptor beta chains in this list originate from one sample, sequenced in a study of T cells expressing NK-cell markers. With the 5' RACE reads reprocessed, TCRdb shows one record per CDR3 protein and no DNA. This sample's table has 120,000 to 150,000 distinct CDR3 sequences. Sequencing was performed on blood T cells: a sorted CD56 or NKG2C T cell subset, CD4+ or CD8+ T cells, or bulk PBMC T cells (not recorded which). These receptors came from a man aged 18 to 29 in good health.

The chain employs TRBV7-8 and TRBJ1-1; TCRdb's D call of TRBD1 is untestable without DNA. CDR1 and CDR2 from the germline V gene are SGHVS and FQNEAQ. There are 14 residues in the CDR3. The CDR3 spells CASSLFPGGTEAFF.

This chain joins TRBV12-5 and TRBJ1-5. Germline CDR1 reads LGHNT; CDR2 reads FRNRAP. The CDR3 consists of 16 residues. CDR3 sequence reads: CASGLTTGSSNQPQHF.

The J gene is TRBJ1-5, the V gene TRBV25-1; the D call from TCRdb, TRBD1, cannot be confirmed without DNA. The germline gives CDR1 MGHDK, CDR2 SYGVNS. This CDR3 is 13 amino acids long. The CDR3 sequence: CASPGFLHQPQHF.

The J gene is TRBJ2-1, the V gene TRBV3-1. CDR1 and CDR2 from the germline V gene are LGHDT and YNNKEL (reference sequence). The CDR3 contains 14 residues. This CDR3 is CASSQDGPRLEQFF.

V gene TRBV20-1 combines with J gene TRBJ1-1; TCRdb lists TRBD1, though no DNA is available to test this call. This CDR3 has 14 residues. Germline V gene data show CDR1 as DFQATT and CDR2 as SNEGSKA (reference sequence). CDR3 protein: CSARELTGWTEAFF.

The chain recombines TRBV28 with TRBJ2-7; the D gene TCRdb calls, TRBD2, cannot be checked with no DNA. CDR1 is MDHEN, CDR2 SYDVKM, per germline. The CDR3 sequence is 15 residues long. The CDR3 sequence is CASREGSGRRYEQYF.

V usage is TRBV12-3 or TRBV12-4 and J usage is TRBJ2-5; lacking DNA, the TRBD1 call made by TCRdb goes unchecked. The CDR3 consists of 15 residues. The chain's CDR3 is CASSPSDSWMETQYF.

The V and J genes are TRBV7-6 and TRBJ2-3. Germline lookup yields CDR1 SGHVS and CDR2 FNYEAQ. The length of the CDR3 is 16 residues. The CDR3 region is CASSLEAGIRTDTQYF.

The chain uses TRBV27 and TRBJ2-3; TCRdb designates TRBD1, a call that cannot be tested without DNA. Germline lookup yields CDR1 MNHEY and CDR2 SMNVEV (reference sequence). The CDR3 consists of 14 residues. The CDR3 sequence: CATTTGGRTDTQYF.

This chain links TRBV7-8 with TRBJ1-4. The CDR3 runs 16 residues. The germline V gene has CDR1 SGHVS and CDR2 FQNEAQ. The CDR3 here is CASTQAVMRRNEKLFF.

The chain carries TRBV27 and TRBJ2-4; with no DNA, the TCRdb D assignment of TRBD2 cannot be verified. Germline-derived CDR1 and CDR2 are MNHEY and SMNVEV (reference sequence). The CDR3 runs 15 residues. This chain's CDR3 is CASSLGGSAKNIQYF.

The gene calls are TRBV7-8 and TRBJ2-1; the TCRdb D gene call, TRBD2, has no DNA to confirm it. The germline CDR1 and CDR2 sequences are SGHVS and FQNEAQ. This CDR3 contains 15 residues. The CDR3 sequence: CASSALGQSSNEQFF.

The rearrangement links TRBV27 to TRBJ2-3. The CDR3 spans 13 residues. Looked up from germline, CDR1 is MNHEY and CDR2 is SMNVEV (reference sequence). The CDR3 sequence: CASSLTVPDTQYF.

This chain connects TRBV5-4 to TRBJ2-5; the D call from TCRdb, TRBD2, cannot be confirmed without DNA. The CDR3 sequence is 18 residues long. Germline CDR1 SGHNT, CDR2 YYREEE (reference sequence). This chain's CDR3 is CASSLDGLAGHSKETQYF.

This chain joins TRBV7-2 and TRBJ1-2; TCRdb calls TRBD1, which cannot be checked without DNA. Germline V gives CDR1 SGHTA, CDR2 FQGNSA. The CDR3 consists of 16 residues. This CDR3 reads CASSSGYGTGNYGYTF.

The CDR3 reads CASSAHYNSSDYTGELFF. This chain connects TRBV12-3 or TRBV12-4 to TRBJ2-2; TCRdb returns TRBD2, unconfirmable since there is no DNA. This CDR3 has 18 residues.

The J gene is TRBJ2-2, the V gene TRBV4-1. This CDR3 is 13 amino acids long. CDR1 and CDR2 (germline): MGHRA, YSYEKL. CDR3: CASSHTNYGELFF.

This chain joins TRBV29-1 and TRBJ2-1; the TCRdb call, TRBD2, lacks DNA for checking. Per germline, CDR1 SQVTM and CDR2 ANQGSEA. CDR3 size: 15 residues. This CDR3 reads CSVEDDGSLYNEQFF.

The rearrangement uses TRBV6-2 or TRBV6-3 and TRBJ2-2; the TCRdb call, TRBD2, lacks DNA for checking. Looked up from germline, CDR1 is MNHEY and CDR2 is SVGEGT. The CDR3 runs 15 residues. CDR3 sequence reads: CASLLADSNTGELFF.

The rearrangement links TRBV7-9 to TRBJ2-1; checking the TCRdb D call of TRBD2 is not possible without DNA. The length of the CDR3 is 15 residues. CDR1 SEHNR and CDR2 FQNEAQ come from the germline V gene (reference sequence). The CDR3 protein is CASSPGTSIGSEQFF.

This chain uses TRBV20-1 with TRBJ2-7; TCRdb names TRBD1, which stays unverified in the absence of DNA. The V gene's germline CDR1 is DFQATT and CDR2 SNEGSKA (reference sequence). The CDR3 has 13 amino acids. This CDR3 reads CSAKPDSAYEQYF.

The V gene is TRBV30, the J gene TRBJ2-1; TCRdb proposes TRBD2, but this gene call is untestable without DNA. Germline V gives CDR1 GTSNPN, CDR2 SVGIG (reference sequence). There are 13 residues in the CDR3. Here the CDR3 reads CAWSPIRDGEQFF.